The TCR beta chain under discussion was sequenced for a study of blood T cell repertoires in COVID-19. Turning to the study itself: The United States, Italy and Spain supplied acute and convalescent COVID-19 samples.

Authors' analysis steps: Counts of nucleated cells, estimated from reference gene primer amplification, were obtained. Produced via immunoSEQ multiplex PCR; TCRdb's table is partial and in-frame only. V, J and clone size were drawn from that table, and D and trimming were deduced from the DNA. The sample consists of 45,000 to 60,000 clones, approximately 88% of them appearing once. There are 14 residues in the CDR3. Germline V gene lookup returns CDR1 MDHEN and CDR2 SYDVKM. V was clipped by 2 bases and J by 0 bases, with 8 bases between them. Sequenced: peripheral blood. The rearrangement uses TRBV28 and TRBJ2-7; D not resolved. The source of this sequence is a human donor in a cohort sampled during active COVID-19. DNA for the CDR3: TGTGCCAGCAGTTTAAACAGACCCTCCTACGAGCAGTACTTC. Encoded protein: CASSLNRPSYEQYF.